This entry describes one T cell receptor (beta chain). The entry originates in a study of blood T cell repertoires in COVID-19. Overall study context: Sample material is recorded as cDNA or gDNA derived from T cells, B-cell-depleted T cells, or PBMCs.

In the source study's methods: From reference gene primer amplification, estimates of nucleated cell counts were derived. TCRdb keeps only in-frame clones here, not all; method: immunoSEQ multiplex PCR. V, J and clone size derive from that table, while D and trimming were established from the DNA sequence. The sample records 140,000 to 150,000 clones, 87% being singletons. V lost 0 bases, J lost 4 bases, and 14 bases lay in between. Germline V gene lookup returns CDR1 WNHNN and CDR2 SYGVQD (reference sequence). CDR3 length: 16 residues. This receptor was obtained from a man aged 80 or over with acute or convalescent COVID-19. Specimen: peripheral blood. This rearrangement joins TRBV10-1 to TRBJ2-3, with D tentatively TRBD2 (6 bases). The CDR3 protein is CASSESGQEGPDTQYF. In DNA, the CDR3 is TGCGCCAGCAGTGAGTCGGGGCAGGAGGGCCCAGATACGCAGTATTTT.